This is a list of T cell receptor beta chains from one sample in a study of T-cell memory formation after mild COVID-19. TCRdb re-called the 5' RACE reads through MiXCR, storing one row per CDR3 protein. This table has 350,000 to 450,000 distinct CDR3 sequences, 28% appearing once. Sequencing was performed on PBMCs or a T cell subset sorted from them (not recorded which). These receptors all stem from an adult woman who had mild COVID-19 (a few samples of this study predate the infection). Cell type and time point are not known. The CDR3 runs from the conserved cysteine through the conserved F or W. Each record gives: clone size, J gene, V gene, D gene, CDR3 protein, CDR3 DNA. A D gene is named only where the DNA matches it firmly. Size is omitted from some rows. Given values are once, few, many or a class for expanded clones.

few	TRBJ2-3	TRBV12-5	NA	CASGPGHLYTDTQYF	TGTGCTAGTGGTCCAGGACACCTCTACACAGATACGCAGTATTTT
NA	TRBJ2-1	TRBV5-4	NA	CASSFSLLTSEYNEQFF	TGTGCCAGCAGCTTTAGTCTTCTAACCTCGGAATACAATGAGCAGTTCTTC
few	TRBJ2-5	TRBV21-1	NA	CASRGETGQETQYF	TGTGCCAGCAGGGGAGAGACAGGCCAAGAGACCCAGTACTTC
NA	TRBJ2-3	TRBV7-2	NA	CASSFSESTDTQYF	TGTGCCAGCAGCTTTAGCGAAAGCACAGATACGCAGTATTTT
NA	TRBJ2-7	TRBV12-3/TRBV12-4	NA	CASSSLLTSYEQYF	TGTGCCAGCAGTTCTCTTTTGACTAGCTACGAGCAGTACTTC
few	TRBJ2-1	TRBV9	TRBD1	CASSVAGQGRLVDEQFF	TGTGCCAGCAGCGTAGCGGGACAGGGAAGGCTGGTGGATGAGCAGTTCTTC
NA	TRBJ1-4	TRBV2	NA	CASSQGLKLFF	TGTGCCAGCAGTCAGGGGTTGAAACTGTTTTTT
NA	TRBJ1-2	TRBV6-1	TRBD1	CASTGQALYGYTF	TGTGCCAGTACGGGACAGGCCTTATATGGCTACACCTTC
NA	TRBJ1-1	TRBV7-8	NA	CASSLDSGMNTEAFF	TGTGCCAGCAGCTTAGATTCAGGAATGAACACTGAAGCTTTCTTT
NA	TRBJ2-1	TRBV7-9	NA	CASSPAGRPFGYNEQFF	TGTGCCAGCAGCCCAGCAGGGCGCCCGTTTGGGTACAATGAGCAGTTCTTC
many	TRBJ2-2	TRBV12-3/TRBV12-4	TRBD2	CASSAGLFNTGELFF	TGTGCCAGCAGCGCGGGACTATTCAACACCGGGGAGCTGTTTTTT
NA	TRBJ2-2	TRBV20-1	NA	CSADDRDTRNTGELFF	TGCAGTGCTGACGACCGGGACACCCGGAACACCGGGGAGCTGTTTTTT
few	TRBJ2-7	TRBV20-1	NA	CSARDRGTYEQYF	TGCAGTGCTAGAGACAGGGGAACCTACGAGCAGTACTTC
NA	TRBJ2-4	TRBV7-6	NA	CASSLDPPRSKNIKYF	TGTGCCAGCAGCTTAGATCCACCAAGGTCCAAAAACATTAAGTACTTC
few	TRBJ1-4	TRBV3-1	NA	CASSRRTGTSNEKLFF	TGTGCCAGCAGCCGGAGAACCGGGACTTCAAATGAAAAACTGTTTTTT